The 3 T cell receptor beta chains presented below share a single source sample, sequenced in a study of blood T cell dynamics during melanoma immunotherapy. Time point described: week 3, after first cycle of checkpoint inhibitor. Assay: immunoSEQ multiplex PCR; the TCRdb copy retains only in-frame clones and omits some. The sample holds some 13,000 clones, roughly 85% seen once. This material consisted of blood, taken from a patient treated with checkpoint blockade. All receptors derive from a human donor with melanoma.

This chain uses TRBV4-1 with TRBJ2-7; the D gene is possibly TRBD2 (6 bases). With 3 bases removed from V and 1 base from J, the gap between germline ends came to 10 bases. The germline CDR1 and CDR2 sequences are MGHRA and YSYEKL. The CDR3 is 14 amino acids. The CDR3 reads CASSQTRASYEQYF. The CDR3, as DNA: TGCGCCAGCAGCCAGACTAGGGCTTCCTACGAGCAGTACTTC.

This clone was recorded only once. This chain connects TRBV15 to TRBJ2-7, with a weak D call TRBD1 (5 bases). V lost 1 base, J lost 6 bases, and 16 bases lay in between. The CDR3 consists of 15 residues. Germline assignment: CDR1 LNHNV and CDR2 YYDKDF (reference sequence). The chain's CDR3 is CATSRGHKGISEQYF. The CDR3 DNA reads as TGTGCCACCAGCAGAGGGCACAAGGGGATCAGCGAGCAGTACTTC. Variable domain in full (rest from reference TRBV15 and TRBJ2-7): DAMVIQNPRYQVTQFGKPVTLSCSQTLNHNVMYWYQQKSSQAPKLLFHYYDKDFNNEADTPDNFQSRRPNTSFCFLDIRSPGLGDTAMYLCATSRGHKGISEQYFGPGTRLTVT.

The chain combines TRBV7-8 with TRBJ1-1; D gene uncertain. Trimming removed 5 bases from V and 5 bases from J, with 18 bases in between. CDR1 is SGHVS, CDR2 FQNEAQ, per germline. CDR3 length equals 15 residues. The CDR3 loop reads CASSPRLGTRTEAFF. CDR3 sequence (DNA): TGTGCCAGCAGCCCCCGATTAGGCACCAGAACTGAAGCTTTCTTT.